A single sample gave rise to the 5 T cell receptor beta chains below, sequenced in a study of shared clonotypes between healthy human individuals. TCRdb's table, derived via immunoSEQ multiplex PCR, lists solely in-frame clones and lacks some. The repertoire includes 550,000 to 600,000 clones, roughly 79% of them detected once, and around 12% sits in the top ten. What was sequenced was PBMCs. These TCRs come from a woman aged 40-49 years in good health. Some clones in this sample may be carry-over from other donors' samples.

The V call is TRBV29-1, the J call TRBJ2-7; D uncertain. Deletions cut 3 bases from V and 7 bases from J, with 19 bases between. CDR3 length equals 14 residues. Germline V gives CDR1 SQVTM, CDR2 ANQGSEA. Here the CDR3 DNA reads TGCAGCGTTGAGGGCCAGGTAGGGCGTTATGAGCAGTACTTC. Translation gives CSVEGQVGRYEQYF.

V usage is TRBV19 and J usage is TRBJ2-5, with D perhaps TRBD1 (6 bases). Germline V lookup: CDR1 LNHDA, CDR2 SQIVND (reference sequence). The CDR3 length is 16 residues. V lost 5 bases and J lost 1, with 17 bases in between. CDR3 sequence reads: CASSPSGGRGQETQYF. The CDR3 DNA sequence: TGTGCCAGTAGTCCCTCTGGAGGCAGGGGCCAAGAGACCCAGTACTTC.

As regards this clone: A far bigger clonotype differs at one base, so this is likely a read error. The CDR3 nucleotides are TGTGCCGGCAGCTTGGGGACAGGGGTTGAGGACACTGAAGCTTTCTTT. Translating it yields CAGSLGTGVEDTEAFF. This chain connects TRBV5-4 to TRBJ1-1; TRBD1 matches 10 bases. Germline V CDR1 and CDR2: SGHNT, YYREEE (reference sequence). This CDR3 has 16 amino acids.

The chain has TRBV7-9 and TRBJ1-5, with a tentative D call TRBD1 (5 bases). CDR1 SEHNR and CDR2 FQNEAQ come from the germline V gene (reference sequence). The CDR3 totals 16 residues. Trimming removed 1 base at V and 6 bases at J, with 16 bases between. DNA for the CDR3: TGTGCCAGCAGCTTAGGAGGGGATCTTTCCGGTCAGCCCCAGCATTTT. Its protein is CASSLGGDLSGQPQHF.

The rearrangement joins TRBV13 to TRBJ1-1; 8 positions agree with TRBD1. CDR1 and CDR2 (germline): PRHDT, FYEKMQ (reference sequence). This CDR3 has 17 amino acids. With 4 bases clipped from V and 0 bases from J, the junction kept 10 bases outside the gene matches. DNA for the CDR3: TGTGCCAGCAGCTCTTTAACCGGGACAGGTGTGAACACTGAAGCTTTCTTT. Translating it yields CASSSLTGTGVNTEAFF. The complete variable domain, with remaining parts taken from reference TRBV13 and TRBJ1-1, reads AAGVIQSPRHLIKEKRETATLKCYPIPRHDTVYWYQQGPGQDPQFLISFYEKMQSDKGSIPDRFSAQQFSDYHSELNMSSLELGDSALYFCASSSLTGTGVNTEAFFGQGTRLTVV.